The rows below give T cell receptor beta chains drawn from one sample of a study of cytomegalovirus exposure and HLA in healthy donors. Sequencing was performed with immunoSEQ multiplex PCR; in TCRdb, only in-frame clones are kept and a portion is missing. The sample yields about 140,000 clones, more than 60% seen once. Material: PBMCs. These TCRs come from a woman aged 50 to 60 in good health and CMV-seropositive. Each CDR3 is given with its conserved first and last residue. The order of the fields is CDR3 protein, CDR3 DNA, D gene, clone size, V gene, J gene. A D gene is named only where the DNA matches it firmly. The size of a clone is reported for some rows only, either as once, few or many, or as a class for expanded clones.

CDR3 protein: CASSLGGVGYTF; CDR3 DNA: TGTGCCAGCAGCTTGGGGGGGGTTGGCTACACCTTC; D gene: -; clone size: -; V gene: TRBV5-6; J gene: TRBJ1-2
CDR3 protein: CASSISHLDTQYF; CDR3 DNA: TGTGCCAGTAGTATTAGTCACTTAGATACGCAGTATTTT; D gene: -; clone size: -; V gene: TRBV19; J gene: TRBJ2-3
CDR3 protein: CASSIVGGQSNQPQHF; CDR3 DNA: TGTGCCAGTAGTATAGTCGGTGGACAGAGCAATCAGCCCCAGCATTTT; D gene: -; clone size: -; V gene: TRBV19; J gene: TRBJ1-5
CDR3 protein: CAWSPVMNTEAFF; CDR3 DNA: TGTGCCTGGAGTCCAGTCATGAACACTGAAGCTTTCTTT; D gene: -; clone size: -; V gene: TRBV30; J gene: TRBJ1-1
CDR3 protein: CASSIAQINYGYTF; CDR3 DNA: TGTGCCAGTAGTATTGCCCAGATTAACTATGGCTACACCTTC; D gene: -; clone size: -; V gene: TRBV19; J gene: TRBJ1-2
CDR3 protein: CASSTSGGAQSEQFF; CDR3 DNA: TGTGCTAGCAGCACTAGCGGGGGGGCCCAAAGTGAGCAGTTCTTC; D gene: TRBD2; clone size: few; V gene: TRBV7-7; J gene: TRBJ2-1
CDR3 protein: CASSSQISNQPQHF; CDR3 DNA: TGTGCCAGTAGTAGTCAGATTAGCAATCAGCCCCAGCATTTT; D gene: -; clone size: -; V gene: TRBV19; J gene: TRBJ1-5
CDR3 protein: CASSEAGTGAYEQYF; CDR3 DNA: TGTGCCAGCAGTGAAGCGGGGACAGGGGCCTACGAGCAGTACTTC; D gene: TRBD1; clone size: few; V gene: TRBV6-1; J gene: TRBJ2-7
CDR3 protein: CASSLDGSYEQYF; CDR3 DNA: TGTGCCAGCAGCTTAGACGGCTCCTACGAGCAGTACTTC; D gene: -; clone size: -; V gene: TRBV7-9; J gene: TRBJ2-7
CDR3 protein: CASSPTGVETQYF; CDR3 DNA: TGCGCCAGCAGCCCTACAGGAGTAGAGACCCAGTACTTC; D gene: -; clone size: few; V gene: TRBV4-3; J gene: TRBJ2-5
CDR3 protein: CASSFAGEDEQYF; CDR3 DNA: TGTGCCAGCAGTTTTGCAGGGGAAGACGAGCAGTACTTC; D gene: -; clone size: -; V gene: TRBV28; J gene: TRBJ2-7
CDR3 protein: CASSLLSSGIGEAFF; CDR3 DNA: TGTGCCAGCAGCTTACTATCATCAGGGATTGGAGAAGCTTTCTTT; D gene: -; clone size: -; V gene: TRBV6-5; J gene: TRBJ1-1
CDR3 protein: CASSYGREAEAFF; CDR3 DNA: TGTGCCAGCAGTTACGGTAGAGAGGCTGAAGCTTTCTTT; D gene: -; clone size: -; V gene: TRBV6-6; J gene: TRBJ1-1
CDR3 protein: CASSGTGLDGGYTF; CDR3 DNA: TGTGCCAGCAGCGGCACAGGACTAGACGGCGGCTACACCTTC; D gene: -; clone size: -; V gene: TRBV7-3; J gene: TRBJ1-2
CDR3 protein: CASSPGGFSYEQYF; CDR3 DNA: TGCGCCAGCAGCCCCGGGGGTTTCTCCTACGAGCAGTACTTC; D gene: -; clone size: -; V gene: TRBV5-1; J gene: TRBJ2-7
CDR3 protein: CASSETGQGLRETQYF; CDR3 DNA: TGTGCCAGCAGTGAAACGGGACAGGGGCTTAGGGAGACCCAGTACTTC; D gene: TRBD1; clone size: few; V gene: TRBV2; J gene: TRBJ2-5
CDR3 protein: CASRSGTFYEQYF; CDR3 DNA: TGTGCCAGCAGATCGGGGACTTTCTACGAGCAGTACTTC; D gene: -; clone size: -; V gene: TRBV28; J gene: TRBJ2-7
CDR3 protein: CASSDGGDYNEQFF; CDR3 DNA: TGTGCCAGCAGTGACGGCGGTGACTACAATGAGCAGTTCTTC; D gene: -; clone size: -; V gene: TRBV6-4; J gene: TRBJ2-1
CDR3 protein: CASSIGGGGGYTF; CDR3 DNA: TGTGCCAGTAGTATCGGAGGCGGGGGCGGCTACACCTTC; D gene: -; clone size: -; V gene: TRBV19; J gene: TRBJ1-2
CDR3 protein: CASSIGLAGVEDTQYF; CDR3 DNA: TGTGCCAGCAGCATCGGACTAGCGGGGGTAGAGGATACGCAGTATTTT; D gene: TRBD2; clone size: -; V gene: TRBV13; J gene: TRBJ2-3
CDR3 protein: CASSLDPGNEQFF; CDR3 DNA: TGCGCCAGCAGCTTGGACCCCGGCAATGAGCAGTTCTTC; D gene: -; clone size: -; V gene: TRBV5-1; J gene: TRBJ2-1
CDR3 protein: CASSLSPPADTQYF; CDR3 DNA: TGTGCCAGCAGCTTGTCCCCTCCAGCAGATACGCAGTATTTT; D gene: -; clone size: -; V gene: TRBV7-8; J gene: TRBJ2-3
CDR3 protein: CASRPTTTNYGYTF; CDR3 DNA: TGTGCCAGCAGGCCCACTACGACTAACTATGGCTACACCTTC; D gene: -; clone size: -; V gene: TRBV2; J gene: TRBJ1-2
CDR3 protein: CASSLRGENSYEQYF; CDR3 DNA: TGCGCCAGCAGCTTGCGGGGGGAGAACTCCTACGAGCAGTACTTC; D gene: TRBD2; clone size: -; V gene: TRBV5-1; J gene: TRBJ2-7
CDR3 protein: CASSLRGTSGGPSTDTQYF; CDR3 DNA: TGTGCCAGCAGCTTGAGGGGGACTAGCGGGGGTCCTAGCACAGATACGCAGTATTTT; D gene: TRBD2; clone size: -; V gene: TRBV5-5; J gene: TRBJ2-3
CDR3 protein: CASSRREGGTYGYTF; CDR3 DNA: TGTGCCAGCAGCCGGAGGGAGGGGGGGACCTATGGCTACACCTTC; D gene: -; clone size: -; V gene: TRBV5-4; J gene: TRBJ1-2
CDR3 protein: CASSELVQPEKLFF; CDR3 DNA: TGTGCCAGCAGTGAACTAGTTCAGCCAGAAAAACTGTTTTTT; D gene: -; clone size: -; V gene: TRBV6-1; J gene: TRBJ1-4